This TCR beta chain was documented in a study of control samples from healthy donors and cancer patients. CDR3 length: 16 amino acids. The method was immunoSEQ multiplex PCR; TCRdb's version includes in-frame clones alone and lacks a portion of them. Of about 170,000 clones in the sample, 85% to 90% were seen once. This TCR was recovered from a woman aged 30 to 39 in good health. This chain joins TRBV21-1 and TRBJ1-3; TRBD1 is taken as the D call from the table, unchecked against the DNA. TRBV21-1 is a pseudogene segment. The sample was blood. For the CDR3, the DNA is TGTGCCAGCAGCCTGCCCTGGACAGGGTCTGGAAACACCATATATTTT. Its translation is CASSLPWTGSGNTIYF.